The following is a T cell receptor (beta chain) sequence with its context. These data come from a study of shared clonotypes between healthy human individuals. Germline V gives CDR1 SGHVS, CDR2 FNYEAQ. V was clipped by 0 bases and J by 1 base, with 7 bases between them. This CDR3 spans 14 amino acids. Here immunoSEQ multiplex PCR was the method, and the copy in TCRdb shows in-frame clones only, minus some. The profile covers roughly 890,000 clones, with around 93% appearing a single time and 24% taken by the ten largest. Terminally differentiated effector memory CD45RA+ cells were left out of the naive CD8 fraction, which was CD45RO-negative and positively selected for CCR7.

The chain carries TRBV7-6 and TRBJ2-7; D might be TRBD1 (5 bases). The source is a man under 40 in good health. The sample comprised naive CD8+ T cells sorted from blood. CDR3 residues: CASSLARASYEQYF. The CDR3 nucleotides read TGTGCCAGCAGCTTAGCCAGGGCTTCCTACGAGCAGTACTTC.